The 16 T cell receptor beta chains listed next were all sequenced from one sample in a study of beta chain features in type 1 diabetes. Expressed TCRB transcripts were sequenced after all isolated RNA was converted to cDNA. The protocol was immunoSEQ multiplex PCR, while the TCRdb copy is restricted to in-frame clones and leaves out a portion. The sample lists about 360,000 clones, around 12% seen once, with around 0.02% in the top ten. Sequenced sample: naive CD4+ T cells from blood. All receptors derive from a man between 18 and 35 years old in good health.

V is TRBV29-1 and J is TRBJ2-7, with 10 bases identical to TRBD1. V lost 6 bases to trimming and J lost 6 bases; unmatched junction nucleotides: 17. The length of the CDR3 is 16 residues. Germline V gene data show CDR1 as SQVTM and CDR2 as ANQGSEA. The CDR3 sequence is CSVSGKQGQGLSEQYF. The DNA of the CDR3 is TGCAGCGTGTCCGGGAAACAGGGACAGGGGTTAAGCGAGCAGTACTTC.

The gene calls are TRBV6-4 and TRBJ2-7; D gene unclear. The CDR3 spans 10 residues. V lost 11 bases, J lost 0 bases, and 5 bases lay in between. Germline loops: CDR1 MRHNA, CDR2 SNTAGT. DNA of the CDR3: TGTGCCTTTCACTCCTACGAGCAGTACTTC. This sequence encodes CAFHSYEQYF.

This clone was seen a few times. The chain has TRBV30 and TRBJ2-5; D possibly corresponds to TRBD1 (5 bases). The CDR3 is 13 amino acids. Trimming took off 1 base at V and 2 bases at J, with 8 bases between the two ends. Germline CDR1 GTSNPN, CDR2 SVGIG (reference sequence). The CDR3 sequence is CAWSARTQETQYF. In nucleotides, the CDR3 is TGTGCCTGGAGTGCGCGGACACAAGAGACCCAGTACTTC.

This clone was detected only a few times. The chain couples TRBV7-3 to TRBJ2-7; TRBD2 is a possible D gene (5 bases). CDR3 size: 14 residues. The germline V and J ends were trimmed by 3 bases and 7 bases, with 16 bases remaining between them. In germline, CDR1 is SGHTA, CDR2 FQGTGA. CDR3 sequence: CASSFRPAEGEQYF. The CDR3 nucleotides read TGTGCCAGCAGCTTCAGGCCCGCCGAGGGAGAGCAGTACTTC.

This chain connects TRBV27 to TRBJ2-7; 10 positions match TRBD2. The germline V gene has CDR1 MNHEY and CDR2 SMNVEV (reference sequence). CDR3 length: 15 residues. V shed 5 bases, J shed 2 bases, and the junction held 6 bases outside the gene matches. The CDR3 region has the DNA TGTGCCAGCAGTCCTTTAGCGGGAGGCGCCTACGAGCAGTACTTC. It is translated as CASSPLAGGAYEQYF.

In this sample, this clone turned up a few times. This chain connects TRBV4-2 to TRBJ2-7; TRBD1 aligns across 9 bases. Looked up from germline, CDR1 is LGHNA and CDR2 is YNFKEQ. The CDR3 is made up of 17 amino acids. J gave up 4 bases and V 0 bases, and 10 bases lay outside the gene matches. The DNA for the CDR3 is TGTGCCAGCAGCCAAGATAGACGGGACAGGGCTGGTTACGAGCAGTACTTC. Protein: CASSQDRRDRAGYEQYF.

The chain uses TRBV30 and TRBJ1-5; D is perhaps TRBD1 (5 bases). This CDR3 is 14 amino acids long. Germline CDR1 is GTSNPN and CDR2 is SVGIG (reference sequence). V lost 5 bases and J lost 2, with 13 bases in between. The CDR3 loop is CAWGIGTGNQPQHF. The DNA of the CDR3 is TGTGCCTGGGGGATCGGGACTGGCAATCAGCCCCAGCATTTT.

The chain is built from TRBV4-1 and TRBJ2-1; 13 bases fit TRBD2. Germline V gene lookup returns CDR1 MGHRA and CDR2 YSYEKL. The CDR3 has 15 amino acids. J gave up 7 bases and V 4 bases, and 4 bases lay outside the gene matches. For the CDR3, the DNA is TGCGCCAGCAGCCTTGGACTAGCGGGAGTAAATGAGCAGTTCTTC. Amino acids: CASSLGLAGVNEQFF.

To note about this clone: Different DNA sequences within this sample yield the same CDR3. This chain connects TRBV18 to TRBJ2-1, with 9 bases lining up with TRBD1. The J segment lost 7 bases and the V segment lost 3 bases, leaving 4 bases of the junction unmatched. CDR3 size: 14 residues. Germline CDR1 and CDR2: KGHSH and LQKENI. DNA of the CDR3: TGTGCCAGCTCACCGGGACAGGGTCGTAATGAGCAGTTCTTC. This sequence encodes CASSPGQGRNEQFF.

The chain carries TRBV28 and TRBJ2-1, with 8 bases aligning to TRBD1. Germline CDR1 is MDHEN and CDR2 is SYDVKM. This CDR3 has 16 amino acids. V lost 6 bases to trimming and J lost 3 bases; unmatched junction nucleotides: 10. CDR3 sequence reads: CASRFPGTGGYNEQFF. CDR3 in DNA: TGTGCCAGCAGGTTTCCCGGTACAGGGGGCTACAATGAGCAGTTCTTC.

This clone was recorded a few times. The CDR3 loop is CASSVGPNLDTEAFF. In DNA form, the CDR3 reads TGCGCCAGCAGCGTTGGGCCTAACTTAGACACTGAAGCTTTCTTT. The chain recombines TRBV5-1 with TRBJ1-1, with no clear D. This CDR3 is 15 amino acids long. V shed 4 bases and J shed 3 bases, with 16 bases lying between them. Germline CDR1 SGHRS, CDR2 YFSETQ.

This clone has only a few counts. The J gene is TRBJ2-5, the V gene TRBV7-2, with 10 bases identical to TRBD1. V gave up 1 base and J gave up 7 bases; unmatched junction bases: 6. Germline lookup yields CDR1 SGHTA and CDR2 FQGNSA. This CDR3 is 15 amino acids long. The CDR3 DNA is TGTGCCAGCAGCTTAGAGACAGGGGGCGGATGGACCCAGTACTTC. Its translation: CASSLETGGGWTQYF.

The V gene is TRBV18, the J gene TRBJ2-7; 11 bases are shared with TRBD2. The V segment lost 6 bases and the J segment 5 bases; nucleotides outside the gene matches: 12. Per the germline V gene, CDR1 is KGHSH and CDR2 is LQKENI. This CDR3 is built from 16 residues. This chain's CDR3 is CASSPVAGGPWDEQYF. For the CDR3, the DNA is TGTGCCAGCTCCCCAGTAGCGGGAGGGCCTTGGGACGAGCAGTACTTC.

The chain employs TRBV28 and TRBJ1-4; D possibly corresponds to TRBD1 (6 bases). V was trimmed by 8 bases and J by 2 bases, leaving 12 bases between them. Looked up from germline, CDR1 is MDHEN and CDR2 is SYDVKM. This CDR3 comprises 14 residues. The CDR3 nucleotides are TGTGCCAGCGGGTTAGGGGGTACTAATGAAAAACTGTTTTTT. Protein: CASGLGGTNEKLFF.

This chain joins TRBV10-3 and TRBJ1-1; D not resolved. Germline CDR1 reads ENHRY; CDR2 reads SYGVKD. The V and J ends lost 2 bases and 0 bases respectively, with 7 bases between them. The CDR3 loop spans 14 amino acids. CDR3 residues: CAISEVRLNTEAFF. The CDR3 nucleotides are TGTGCCATCAGTGAGGTGAGGTTGAACACTGAAGCTTTCTTT.

This clone has a handful of counts. The chain employs TRBV6-5 and TRBJ2-7; weak D call: TRBD2 (6 bases). The CDR3 runs to 15 residues. Germline-derived CDR1 and CDR2 are MNHEY and SVGAGI. V lost 0 bases and J 2 bases, leaving 11 bases between the germline ends. CDR3 sequence reads: CASSYSLSGTYEQYF. As DNA, the CDR3 is TGTGCCAGCAGTTACTCCCTTAGCGGCACCTACGAGCAGTACTTC.